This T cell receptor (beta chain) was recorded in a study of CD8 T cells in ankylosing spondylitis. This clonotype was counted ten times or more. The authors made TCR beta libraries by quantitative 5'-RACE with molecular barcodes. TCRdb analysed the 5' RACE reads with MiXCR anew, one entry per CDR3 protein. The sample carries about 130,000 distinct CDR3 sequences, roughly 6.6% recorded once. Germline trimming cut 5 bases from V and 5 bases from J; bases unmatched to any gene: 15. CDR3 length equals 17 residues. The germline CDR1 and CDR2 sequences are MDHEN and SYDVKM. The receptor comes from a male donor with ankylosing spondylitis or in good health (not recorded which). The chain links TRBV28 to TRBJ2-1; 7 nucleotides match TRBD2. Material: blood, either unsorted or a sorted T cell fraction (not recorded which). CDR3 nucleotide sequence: TGTGCCAGCAGTCCAGGGAGAGGACTAGGTCTCGACAATGAGCAGTTCTTC. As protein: CASSPGRGLGLDNEQFF.